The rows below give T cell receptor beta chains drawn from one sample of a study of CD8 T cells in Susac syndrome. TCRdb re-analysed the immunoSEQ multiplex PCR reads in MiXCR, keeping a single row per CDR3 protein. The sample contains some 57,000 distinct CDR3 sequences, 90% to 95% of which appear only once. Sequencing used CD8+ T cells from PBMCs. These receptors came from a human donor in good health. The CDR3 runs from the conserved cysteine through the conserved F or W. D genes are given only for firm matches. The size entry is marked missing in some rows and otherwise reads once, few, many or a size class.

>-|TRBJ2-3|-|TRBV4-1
TGCACCAGCAGCCAAGATAGCCCGCTAGTTGCAGATACGCAGTATTTT
CTSSQDSPLVADTQYF
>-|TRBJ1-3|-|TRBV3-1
TGTGCCAGCAGACAAACAGGGACTGGAAACACCATATATTTT
CASRQTGTGNTIYF
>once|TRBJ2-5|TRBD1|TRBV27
TGTGCCAGCAGTCCGGACAGGGTAGCCCAAGAGACCCAGTACTTC
CASSPDRVAQETQYF
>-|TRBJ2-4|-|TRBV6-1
TGTGCCAGCAGAACAGGGTGGGGCATTCAGTACTTC
CASRTGWGIQYF
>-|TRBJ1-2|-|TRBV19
TGTGCCACCCTTCGCCGGGGAGGTGGCTACACCTTC
CATLRRGGGYTF
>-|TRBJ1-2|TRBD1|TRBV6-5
TGTGCCAGCAGTTACTCATCGCGGAGGGGGCTTAACTATGGCTACACCTTC
CASSYSSRRGLNYGYTF
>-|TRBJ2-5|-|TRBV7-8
TGTGCCAGCAGCTTAGGGGTAGGGGGGCCCCCCTCGGAGACCCAGTACTTC
CASSLGVGGPPSETQYF
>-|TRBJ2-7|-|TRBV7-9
TGTGCCAGCTGCCCCCCCCCGGAAACCTCCTACGAGCAGTACTTC
CASCPPPETSYEQYF
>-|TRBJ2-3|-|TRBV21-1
TGTGCCAGCAGCAAGCCGGGACAGGGAGATACGCAGTATTTT
CASSKPGQGDTQYF
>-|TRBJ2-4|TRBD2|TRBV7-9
TGTGCCAGCAGAAGATGGGGGGGAGGGGAAAACATTCAGTACTTC
CASRRWGGGENIQYF
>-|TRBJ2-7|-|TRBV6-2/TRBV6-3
TGTGCCAGCACCGAAGGGGGCGAGCAGTACTTC
CASTEGGEQYF
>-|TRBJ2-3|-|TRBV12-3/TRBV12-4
TGTGCCAGCAGTTTCCGGGGAGATACGCAGTATTTT
CASSFRGDTQYF
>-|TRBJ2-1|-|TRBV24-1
TGTGCCACCAGTGACGCGGATTACAATGAGCAGTTCTTC
CATSDADYNEQFF
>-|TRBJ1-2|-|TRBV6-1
TGTGCCAGCAGTGACGGGGGGGGCGCAGATGGCTACACCTTC
CASSDGGGADGYTF
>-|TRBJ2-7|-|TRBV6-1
TGTGCCAGCAGTGAACGGACGCTTGCCACCTACGAGCAGTACTTC
CASSERTLATYEQYF
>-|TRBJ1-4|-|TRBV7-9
TGTGCCAGCAGCGCACCAGGGGCGCGGGGAGAAAAACTGTTTTTT
CASSAPGARGEKLFF
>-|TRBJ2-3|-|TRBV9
TGTGCCAGCAGCGTAGAGTTGGGGGAGGATACGCAGTATTTT
CASSVELGEDTQYF
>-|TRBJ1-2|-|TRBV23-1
TGCGCCAGCAGTCTGAGATTCTATGGCTACACCTTC
CASSLRFYGYTF
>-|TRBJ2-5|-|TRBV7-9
TGTGCCAGCACATACGACGGGGTCCCCCAAGAGACCCAGTACTTC
CASTYDGVPQETQYF
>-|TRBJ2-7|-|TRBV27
TGTGCCAGCAGACAAGCCGGGACGGACACCTACGAGCAGTACTTC
CASRQAGTDTYEQYF
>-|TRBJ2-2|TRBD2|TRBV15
TGTGCCACCAGCAGACCAGGGACTAGCGACACCGGGGAGCTGTTTTTT
CATSRPGTSDTGELFF
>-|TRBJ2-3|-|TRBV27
TGTGCCAGCAGTTTAGCCACCCCCAACAGGGAGGGAGGCACCCCTTATATCACAGATACGCAGTATTTT
CASSLATPNREGGTPYITDTQYF
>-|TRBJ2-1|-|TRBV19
TGTGCCAGTAGTATGGGGGGGCAGAACAATGAGCAGTTCTTC
CASSMGGQNNEQFF
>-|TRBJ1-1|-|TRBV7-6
TGTGCCAGCAGCCCAAGAGGGCGGATGAACACTGAAGCTTTCTTT
CASSPRGRMNTEAFF
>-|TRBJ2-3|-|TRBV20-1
TGCAGTGCAAACGGGCTCACAAGAGGTCCAGGACCGACCACAGATACGCAGTATTTT
CSANGLTRGPGPTTDTQYF
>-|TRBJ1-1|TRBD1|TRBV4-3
TGCGCCAGCAGCCAAGATCTTACAGGGGGCGCGGGTACTGAAGCTTTCTTT
CASSQDLTGGAGTEAFF
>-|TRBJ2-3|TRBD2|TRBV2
TGTGCCAGCAGGGGACTAGCGGTAAGAGATACGCAGTATTTT
CASRGLAVRDTQYF
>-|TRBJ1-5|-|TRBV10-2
TGCGCCACCCTTGCGGGGGGCAATCAGCCCCAGCATTTT
CATLAGGNQPQHF
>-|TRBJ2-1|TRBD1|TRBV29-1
TGCAGCTTCACCGGGACAGGGATCGCGTTCTTC
CSFTGTGIAFF
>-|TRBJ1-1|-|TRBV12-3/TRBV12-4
TGTGCCAGCAGACCCGCCGGGGCAGGGCTACTAGACATGAACACTGAAGCTTTCTTT
CASRPAGAGLLDMNTEAFF
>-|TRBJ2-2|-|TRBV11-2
TGTGCCAGCGCGTGGGGATCGAACACCGGGGAGCTGTTTTTT
CASAWGSNTGELFF
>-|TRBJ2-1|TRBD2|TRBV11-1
TGTGCCAGCACCTTGGCGGGGGGGTCCTACAATGAGCAGTTCTTC
CASTLAGGSYNEQFF
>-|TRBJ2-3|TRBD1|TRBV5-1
TGCGCCAGCAGCCCCGGGGACAGGGACCTCACAGATACGCAGTATTTT
CASSPGDRDLTDTQYF
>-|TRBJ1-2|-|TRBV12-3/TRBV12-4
TGTGCCAGCAGTTTAATCGTATTGTATGGCTACACCTTC
CASSLIVLYGYTF
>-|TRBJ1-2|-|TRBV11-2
TGTGCCAGCAGCCACGGGCCCTTGGCGACCTTC
CASSHGPLATF
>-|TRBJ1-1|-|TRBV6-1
TGTGCCAGCAGTCAGAACAGGGAGGGGTTAAACACTGAAGCTTTCTTT
CASSQNREGLNTEAFF
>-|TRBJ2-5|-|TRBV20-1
TGCAGTGCTAGAGAAATGGGGGCGCTCAAAGAGACCCAGTACTTC
CSAREMGALKETQYF
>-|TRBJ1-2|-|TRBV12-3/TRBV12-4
TGTGCCAGCAGTTTATCGCCTAACTATGGCTACACCTTC
CASSLSPNYGYTF
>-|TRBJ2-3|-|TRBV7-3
TGTGCCAGCAGCATGGACGGAAGCAGCACAGATACGCAGTATTTT
CASSMDGSSTDTQYF
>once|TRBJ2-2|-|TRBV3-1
TGTGCCAGCAGCCCGCGGACCGGAAACACCGGGGAGCTGTTTTTT
CASSPRTGNTGELFF
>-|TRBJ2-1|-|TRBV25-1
TGTGCCAGCAGTGAAGCCGACACATTCTTC
CASSEADTFF
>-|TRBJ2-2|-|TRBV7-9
TGTGCCAGCAGCTTATTCGTCTGGAACACCGGGGAGCTGTTTTTT
CASSLFVWNTGELFF
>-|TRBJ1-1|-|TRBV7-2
TGTGCCAGCACCCTGGGGGGCACTGAAGCTTTCTTT
CASTLGGTEAFF
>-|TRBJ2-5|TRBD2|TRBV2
TGTGCCAGCAGTGGAACTCTAGCGGACCCTAGGGAGACCCAGTACTTC
CASSGTLADPRETQYF
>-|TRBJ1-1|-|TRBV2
TGTGCCAGCAGTGAAGCTTATACTGAAGCTTTCTTT
CASSEAYTEAFF
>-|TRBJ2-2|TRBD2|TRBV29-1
TGCAGCGTTGAAGGAGTAGGTAGCGGGGGATTCACCGGGGAGCTGTTTTTT
CSVEGVGSGGFTGELFF
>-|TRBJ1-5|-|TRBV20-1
TGCAGTGCTAGTGAGTCGGGTTGGAGCAATCAGCCCCAGCATTTT
CSASESGWSNQPQHF
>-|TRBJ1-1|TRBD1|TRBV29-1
TGCAGCGTCATACCGGGACAGACGAACACTGAAGCTTTCTTT
CSVIPGQTNTEAFF
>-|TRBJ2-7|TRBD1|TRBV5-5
TGTGCCAGCAGCCTCTGGGACAGCAACTCCTACGAGCAGTACTTC
CASSLWDSNSYEQYF
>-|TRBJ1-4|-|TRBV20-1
TGCAGTGCCGTGGATTATAAGCTCCCAACTAATGAAAAACTGTTTTTT
CSAVDYKLPTNEKLFF
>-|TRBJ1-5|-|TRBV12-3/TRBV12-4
TGTGCCAGCAGTACAAGCACTCGGGAGCCCCAGCATTTT
CASSTSTREPQHF
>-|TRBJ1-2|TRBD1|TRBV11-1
TGTGCCAGCAGTGACAGGGGGGACTATTATGGCTACACCTTC
CASSDRGDYYGYTF
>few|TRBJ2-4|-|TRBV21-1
TGTGCCAGCAGCAAAGGTCCCCCCTTAGCCAAAAACATTCAGTACTTC
CASSKGPPLAKNIQYF
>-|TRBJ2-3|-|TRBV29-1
TGCAGCGTTGAAGGGGATACGCAGTATTTT
CSVEGDTQYF
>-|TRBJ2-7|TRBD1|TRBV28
TGTGCCAGCAGTCCCCCACAGGGGAGCGAGCAGTACTTC
CASSPPQGSEQYF
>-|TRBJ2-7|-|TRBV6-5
TGTGCCAGCAGTTACTCGTTCCGGGTTCGAGAGCAGTACTTC
CASSYSFRVREQYF
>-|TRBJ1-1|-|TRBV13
TGTGCCAGCAGCAATGGAGGGGAGATAAGCACTGAAGCTTTCTTT
CASSNGGEISTEAFF
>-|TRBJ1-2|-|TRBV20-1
TGCAGTGCTAGCGACCACAACGATTCATCTCAGTTCGAAGGCTACACCTTC
CSASDHNDSSQFEGYTF